Listed here are 28 T cell receptor beta chains from one sample, sequenced in a study of PD-1 blockade in classical Hodgkin lymphoma. Time point indicated: cycle 4 day 1 (C4D1), after five to seven weeks of nivolumab. No patient escaped relapse after autologous stem cell transplantation, and brentuximab vedotin exposure varied. Magnetic depletion of non-target cells from thawed PBMCs yielded purified CD8+ T cells. Sequenced by immunoSEQ multiplex PCR; TCRdb stores in-frame clones only, minus some. The sample gives approximately 7,600 clones, about three quarters of which show up once; about 30% is in the top ten. The input for sequencing was CD8+ T cells from blood, taken before the fourth cycle of nivolumab. The receptors were gathered from a human donor with classical Hodgkin lymphoma.

The chain combines TRBV4-2 with TRBJ2-5; 13 bases align to TRBD2. V shed 1 base, J shed 2 bases, and the junction held 4 bases outside the gene matches. Germline loops: CDR1 LGHNA, CDR2 YNFKEQ. The CDR3 has 17 residues. The CDR3 coding sequence is TGTGCCAGCAGCCAAGGACTAGCGGGGGGACTACAAGAGACCCAGTACTTC. Translated, it gives CASSQGLAGGLQETQYF.

This rearrangement joins TRBV29-1 to TRBJ1-1; D remains ambiguous. V was clipped by 4 bases and J by 3 bases, with 12 bases between them. Germline V gives CDR1 SQVTM, CDR2 ANQGSEA. This CDR3 spans 13 amino acids. This CDR3 is CSVGVGSDTEAFF. The CDR3 DNA sequence: TGCAGCGTTGGTGTGGGGTCGGACACTGAAGCTTTCTTT.

The sample holds a few counts of this clone. The gene calls are TRBV5-4 and TRBJ2-2; D possibly uses TRBD1 or TRBD2 (6 bases each). This CDR3 has 13 residues. V was clipped by 5 bases and J by 9 bases, with 14 bases between them. The germline CDR1 and CDR2 sequences are SGHNT and YYREEE (reference sequence). Here the CDR3 DNA reads TGTGCCAGCAGTCCTACAGGGAGGTGGGAGCTGTTTTTT. This codes for CASSPTGRWELFF.

V gene TRBV11-2 combines with J gene TRBJ2-5, with TRBD1 as a possible D gene (7 bases). Germline V CDR1 and CDR2: SGHAT, FQNNGV. V was pared by 3 bases and J by 4 bases, with 12 bases between. The CDR3 is 14 amino acids. The CDR3 DNA reads as TGTGCCAGCAGCTTGGAGGGGGCATTAGAGACCCAGTACTTC. Protein: CASSLEGALETQYF.

The chain combines TRBV6-5 with TRBJ1-2; D is undetermined. Germline-derived CDR1 and CDR2 are MNHEY and SVGAGI. This CDR3 comprises 15 residues. The V gene lost 4 bases and the J gene lost 0 bases, with 12 bases spanning the gap. As DNA, the CDR3 is TGTGCCAGCAGTTCGATTCGAGGGACTAACTATGGCTACACCTTC. Protein sequence: CASSSIRGTNYGYTF.

This clone appeared a single time. The chain couples TRBV9 to TRBJ1-2; D ambiguous. The CDR3 is 15 amino acids. Trimming removed 0 bases at V and 4 bases at J, with 13 bases between. Germline assignment: CDR1 SGDLS and CDR2 YYNGEE. The CDR3 nucleotides are TGTGCCAGCAGCGTAGAAGGGTTAGGCACCTATGGCTACACCTTC. Amino acids: CASSVEGLGTYGYTF.

The gene calls are TRBV7-3 and TRBJ2-2; D not resolved. Germline-derived CDR1 and CDR2 are SGHTA and FQGTGA. This CDR3 spans 12 amino acids. Trimming pared 3 bases from V and 6 bases from J, leaving 5 bases between. This CDR3 is CASSFPSGELFF. As DNA, the CDR3 is TGTGCCAGCAGCTTTCCGTCCGGGGAGCTGTTTTTT.

The chain uses TRBV30 and TRBJ2-7, with 10 bases that match TRBD1. CDR1 is GTSNPN and CDR2 is SVGIG in the germline V gene (reference sequence). Trimming removed 2 bases from V and 2 bases from J; junction bases left unmatched: 15. This CDR3 is 18 amino acids long. The CDR3 coding sequence is TGTGCCTGGAGTCCCGGGACAGGGGTCGATCGGGCCGCCTACGAGCAGTACTTC. The encoded protein is CAWSPGTGVDRAAYEQYF.

The chain uses TRBV11-1 and TRBJ2-5; tentatively, D is TRBD1 or TRBD2 (6 bases each). CDR1 and CDR2 from the germline V gene are SGHAT and FQDESV (reference sequence). CDR3 length: 15 amino acids. V lost 5 bases and J lost 3, with 16 bases in between. The CDR3 protein is CASSQEEGVEETQYF. In nucleotides, the CDR3 is TGTGCCAGCAGCCAGGAGGAGGGGGTGGAAGAGACCCAGTACTTC.

This sequence joins TRBV6-5 and TRBJ1-2; 8 bases align to TRBD1. Looked up from germline, CDR1 is MNHEY and CDR2 is SVGAGI. This CDR3 spans 15 amino acids. V lost 4 bases and J lost 4; bases outside the gene matches: 8. CDR3 nucleotides: TGTGCCAGCAGTTCCCTGGACAGGGTGAGCTATGGCTACACCTTC. Amino acids: CASSSLDRVSYGYTF.

The chain combines TRBV9 with TRBJ1-5; possibly TRBD1 for D (5 bases). V dropped 4 bases and J dropped 2 bases, with 10 bases sitting between them. The CDR3 is made up of 14 amino acids. CDR1 is SGDLS and CDR2 is YYNGEE in the germline V gene. CDR3 sequence reads: CASSPRGGNQPQHF. DNA of the CDR3: TGTGCCAGCAGCCCCCGAGGGGGCAATCAGCCCCAGCATTTT.

Relative to its sample, this clone is medium-sized. The chain employs TRBV9 and TRBJ1-2, with 9 bases identical to TRBD1. Germline V gene lookup returns CDR1 SGDLS and CDR2 YYNGEE. This CDR3 is 14 amino acids long. Germline trimming cut 6 bases from V and 7 bases from J; bases unmatched to any gene: 10. In nucleotides, the CDR3 is TGTGCCAGCAACCCTACAGGGGGCGCCGGTGGCTACACCTTC. Encoded protein: CASNPTGGAGGYTF.

This chain links TRBV27 with TRBJ2-5; weak D call: TRBD1 (5 bases). V was pared by 8 bases and J by 2 bases, with 21 bases between. This CDR3 is 16 amino acids long. Germline V gene lookup returns CDR1 MNHEY and CDR2 SMNVEV (reference sequence). The DNA of the CDR3 is TGTGCCAGCGCCCCTGGACCAGGGCCCCCACAAGAGACCCAGTACTTC. Amino acids: CASAPGPGPPQETQYF.

The chain links TRBV4-3 to TRBJ2-4; 8 bases line up with TRBD1. The CDR3 totals 16 residues. CDR1 and CDR2 from the germline V gene are LGHNA and YSLEER. Unmatched junction bases numbered 6, after V lost 4 bases and J lost 1 base. This chain's CDR3 is CASSRVTGVAKNIQYF. DNA of the CDR3: TGCGCCAGCAGCCGTGTGACAGGGGTGGCCAAAAACATTCAGTACTTC.

The V gene is TRBV6-6, the J gene TRBJ2-1, with D maybe TRBD1 (5 bases). CDR3 length: 14 residues. Germline CDR1 MNHNY, CDR2 SVGAGI (reference sequence). V lost 0 bases and J 8 bases, leaving 11 bases between the germline ends. In nucleotides, the CDR3 is TGTGCCAGCAGTTACTCAGGAAGACAGCATGAGCAGTTCTTC. Encoded protein: CASSYSGRQHEQFF.

This sequence joins TRBV5-5 and TRBJ1-2, with TRBD1 matching 10 bases. The CDR3 runs 17 residues. CDR1 is SGHKS, CDR2 YYEKEE, per germline (reference sequence). Germline trimming cut 4 bases from V and 5 bases from J; bases unmatched to any gene: 14. The CDR3 DNA is TGTGCCAGCAGCCCGGACAGGGGGAGGTTATGGTGGTATGGCTACACCTTC. Its translation: CASSPDRGRLWWYGYTF.

The rearrangement uses TRBV27 and TRBJ1-2, with a possible D match to TRBD1 (6 bases). Germline V gene data show CDR1 as MNHEY and CDR2 as SMNVEV (reference sequence). CDR3 length: 14 amino acids. With 3 bases removed from V and 3 bases from J, the gap between germline ends came to 11 bases. The CDR3 region is CASSFGQQYYGYTF. In nucleotides, the CDR3 is TGTGCCAGCAGTTTCGGACAGCAATACTATGGCTACACCTTC.

V gene TRBV27 combines with J gene TRBJ2-1; the match to TRBD1 covers 7 bases. CDR3 length: 13 amino acids. CDR1 is MNHEY and CDR2 is SMNVEV in the germline V gene (reference sequence). With 5 bases clipped from V and 5 bases from J, the junction kept 3 bases outside the gene matches. The CDR3 is CASSPTGHNEQFF. In DNA form, the CDR3 reads TGTGCCAGCAGTCCGACAGGGCACAATGAGCAGTTCTTC.

The chain couples TRBV5-4 to TRBJ2-3, with 10 bases that match TRBD2. V trimming: 0 bases; J trimming: 5 bases; junction bases outside the gene matches: 12. The CDR3 runs to 18 residues. Germline values: CDR1 SGHNT, CDR2 YYREEE (reference sequence). The CDR3, as DNA: TGTGCCAGCAGCTTGGGCCCCGCTAGCGGGAGTGCGGTAGATACGCAGTATTTT. Residues: CASSLGPASGSAVDTQYF.

The chain combines TRBV25-1 with TRBJ1-1, with D perhaps matching TRBD1 (5 bases). The ends were cut back, 7 bases at V and 5 bases at J, with 14 bases in the middle. In germline, CDR1 is MGHDK, CDR2 SYGVNS. The CDR3 contains 13 residues. The CDR3 loop reads CASTHGGGTEAFF. CDR3 nucleotides: TGTGCCAGCACCCATGGGGGGGGAACTGAAGCTTTCTTT.

The chain has TRBV5-6 and TRBJ2-7; D not certain. Germline V lookup: CDR1 SGHDT, CDR2 YYEEEE. The V and J ends lost 2 bases and 3 bases respectively, with 9 bases between them. The CDR3 is 13 residues long. The CDR3: CASSFGPIYEQYF. The DNA of the CDR3 is TGTGCCAGCAGCTTTGGGCCGATCTACGAGCAGTACTTC.

The J gene is TRBJ1-1, the V gene TRBV19; D not resolved. The length of the CDR3 is 13 residues. Germline V gene lookup returns CDR1 LNHDA and CDR2 SQIVND (reference sequence). V dropped 4 bases and J dropped 10 bases, with 16 bases sitting between them. CDR3 nucleotides: TGTGCCAGTAGTACAGAGAGGAGTCGGGCAGCTTTCTTT. It yields the protein CASSTERSRAAFF. Full variable domain (rest looked up from reference TRBV19 and TRBJ1-1): DGGITQSPKYLFRKEGQNVTLSCEQNLNHDAMYWYRQDPGQGLRLIYYSQIVNDFQKGDIAEGYSVSREKKESFPLTVTSAQKNPTAFYLCASSTERSRAAFFGQGTRLTVV.

The V gene is TRBV27, the J gene TRBJ2-1; maybe TRBD2 (5 bases). Between the trimmed V and J ends, which lost 3 bases and 7 bases, there was a span of 19 bases. Germline lookup yields CDR1 MNHEY and CDR2 SMNVEV (reference sequence). The CDR3 spans 16 residues. CDR3 in DNA: TGTGCCAGCAGTTTCTCACGGACTGGCTTTAGGAATGAGCAGTTCTTC. This sequence encodes CASSFSRTGFRNEQFF.

The rearrangement uses TRBV5-1 and TRBJ2-7; D tentatively fits TRBD1 or TRBD2 (5 bases each). Looked up from germline, CDR1 is SGHRS and CDR2 is YFSETQ. V was clipped by 7 bases and J by 5 bases, with 16 bases between them. CDR3 length: 13 residues. CDR3 nucleotides: TGCGCCAGCGGACCCGCAGGGACGAACGAGCAGTACTTC. Translated: CASGPAGTNEQYF.

Only a few counts were recorded for this clone. The chain carries TRBV19 and TRBJ1-5, with D unresolved. Trimming took off 6 bases at V and 0 bases at J, with 12 bases between the two ends. CDR1 LNHDA and CDR2 SQIVND come from the germline V gene (reference sequence). CDR3 size: 15 residues. The chain's CDR3 is CASSVSVVSNQPQHF. CDR3 coding DNA: TGTGCCAGTAGCGTATCGGTGGTTAGCAATCAGCCCCAGCATTTT.

The rearrangement uses TRBV6-5 and TRBJ2-5, with 10 positions matching TRBD2. Looked up from germline, CDR1 is MNHEY and CDR2 is SVGAGI. Germline trimming cut 7 bases from V and 11 bases from J; bases unmatched to any gene: 16. This CDR3 has 15 residues. As DNA, the CDR3 is TGTGCCAGCAAATTACTTACTAGCGGGGTAGGGGAGCAGTACTTC. Its translation: CASKLLTSGVGEQYF.

The chain links TRBV6-5 to TRBJ1-6; D is possibly TRBD1 (6 bases). V shed 1 base and J shed 7 bases, with 11 bases lying between them. The CDR3 runs 15 residues. The germline V gene encodes CDR1 MNHEY and CDR2 SVGAGI. The CDR3 DNA follows: TGTGCCAGCAGTTACTTACAGGGAACCAATTCACCCCTCCACTTT. Protein: CASSYLQGTNSPLHF.

The genes are TRBV30 and TRBJ1-1; the D gene is possibly TRBD1 (6 bases). Trimming removed 3 bases at V and 10 bases at J, with 30 bases between. Germline lookup yields CDR1 GTSNPN and CDR2 SVGIG (reference sequence). The CDR3 is 17 amino acids. The CDR3 region has the DNA TGTGCCTGGAGGCAAATCCGGGACACCTTTCGTCCCGGAGGAGCTTTCTTT. Encoded protein: CAWRQIRDTFRPGGAFF.